The 12 T cell receptor beta chains listed next were all sequenced from one sample in a study of metastatic and nonmetastatic thyroid tumors. No treatment had been given to any patient before thyroid surgery. Using MiXCR, TCRdb reanalyzed the PCR reads. The profile shows 20,000 to 25,000 clones, about 13% of them singletons. The specimen sequenced was blood. These receptors came from a female donor with papillary thyroid cancer or a benign thyroid nodule (not recorded which). Some clones in this sample may be carry-over from other donors' samples.

This clone was detected ten times or more. The genes are TRBV7-2 and TRBJ2-1; possibly TRBD2 for D (5 bases). The germline CDR1 and CDR2 sequences are SGHTA and FQGNSA. V gave up 6 bases and J gave up 5 bases, with 17 bases separating them. This CDR3 region has 15 residues. The CDR3 loop reads CASSPTEVANNEQFF. The CDR3 DNA reads as TGTGCCAGCAGTCCTACGGAGGTAGCGAACAATGAGCAGTTCTTC.

This clone was detected ten times or more. The chain links TRBV7-8 to TRBJ1-5; D unclear. Germline CDR1 SGHVS, CDR2 FQNEAQ. The CDR3 loop spans 13 amino acids. V was clipped by 5 bases and J by 7 bases, with 12 bases between them. This CDR3 reads CASSRHSRQPQHF. The CDR3 nucleotides read TGTGCCAGCAGCCGTCACTCCAGGCAGCCCCAGCATTTT.

This clone showed up many times. The chain employs TRBV14 and TRBJ2-1, with a weak D call TRBD2 (5 bases). Per the germline V gene, CDR1 is SGHDN and CDR2 is FVKESK. The CDR3 runs to 13 residues. Between the trimmed V and J ends, which lost 4 bases and 5 bases, there was a span of 9 bases. CDR3 bases: TGTGCCAGCAGCCGCGGGCTAAACAATGAGCAGTTCTTC. Translation gives CASSRGLNNEQFF.

This clone appeared many times. This chain connects TRBV24-1 to TRBJ2-7; the D gene is possibly TRBD2 (6 bases). There are 13 residues in the CDR3. The germline V gene has CDR1 KGHDR and CDR2 SFDVKD. Trimming took 9 bases from V and 2 from J, leaving 13 bases between them. The CDR3 bases are TGTGCCACCGTCTGGGGGAGGACCTACGAGCAGTACTTC. Its translation: CATVWGRTYEQYF.

Worth noting for this clone: One end of the junction is discordant with germline, which a read error may explain. V gene TRBV7-9 combines with J gene TRBJ2-7; maybe TRBD1 (6 bases). Germline V gene data show CDR1 as SEHNR and CDR2 as FQNEAQ (reference sequence). CDR3 size: 15 residues. CDR3 sequence reads: CASNLIGNRVYEQYF. CDR3 in DNA: TGTGCCAGCAACTTAATTGGGAACAGGGTCTACGAGCAGTACTTC.

This clone has at least ten counts. The CDR3 is CASSYDRGRKLFF. CDR3 nucleotide sequence: TGTGCCAGCAGTTATGACAGGGGGCGAAAACTGTTTTTT. The chain links TRBV12-3 or TRBV12-4 to TRBJ1-4; TRBD1 matches 10 bases. Trimming removed 4 bases from V and 10 bases from J; junction bases left unmatched: 3. CDR3 size: 13 residues.

Concerning this clone itself: Relative to the germline gene, one junction end is altered; a read error may explain this. Here the CDR3 reads CASSLERAIGELFF. CDR3 nucleotide sequence: TGTGCCAGCAGTTTAGAGCGGGCTATCGGGGAGTTGTTTTTT. This sequence joins TRBV12-3 or TRBV12-4 and TRBJ2-2; D perhaps matches TRBD2 (6 bases). The CDR3 has 14 residues.

This clone was picked up many times. V and J are TRBV7-9 and TRBJ1-6; D ambiguous. Trimming pared 0 bases from V and 7 bases from J, leaving 4 bases between. The germline gives CDR1 SEHNR, CDR2 FQNEAQ (reference sequence). This CDR3 spans 13 amino acids. In DNA, the CDR3 is TGTGCCAGCAGCTTAGCGCTGAATTCACCCCTCCACTTT. Protein sequence: CASSLALNSPLHF.

This clone was detected ten times or more. This CDR3 reads CASSSRLADLSYNEQFF. The CDR3 nucleotides read TGTGCCAGCAGCAGTAGACTAGCGGACCTGTCCTACAATGAGCAGTTCTTC. V is TRBV7-9 and J is TRBJ2-1; 9 bases fit TRBD2. This CDR3 comprises 17 residues. Germline trimming cut 5 bases from V and 1 base from J; bases unmatched to any gene: 9. Germline-derived CDR1 and CDR2 are SEHNR and FQNEAQ (reference sequence).

The sample holds many counts of this clone. The chain recombines TRBV18 with TRBJ1-5, with a weak D call TRBD1 (5 bases). The CDR3 sequence is 14 residues long. Germline V lookup: CDR1 KGHSH, CDR2 LQKENI. The V end lost 4 bases, the J end lost 6 bases, and 13 bases lay between the germline ends. Here the CDR3 reads CASSREPGIQPQHF. In nucleotides, the CDR3 is TGTGCCAGCTCACGCGAACCAGGGATTCAGCCCCAGCATTTT.

This clone showed up many times. The chain joins TRBV20-1 to TRBJ1-1, with TRBD1 as a possible D gene (6 bases). The germline V and J ends were trimmed by 6 bases and 8 bases, with 10 bases remaining between them. This CDR3 spans 10 amino acids. Germline V CDR1 and CDR2: DFQATT, SNEGSKA (reference sequence). The CDR3 sequence: CSAYTGEAFF. The CDR3 DNA reads TGCAGTGCCTATACAGGGGAAGCTTTCTTT.

This clone was counted ten times or more. The rearrangement links TRBV20-1 to TRBJ1-1; D ambiguous. Per the germline V gene, CDR1 is DFQATT and CDR2 is SNEGSKA (reference sequence). V lost 6 bases and J lost 3, with 14 bases in between. The CDR3 spans 13 residues. CDR3: CSARRGFDTEAFF. CDR3 nucleotides: TGCAGTGCCCGGCGGGGTTTTGACACTGAAGCTTTCTTT.